What follows is one T cell receptor beta chain and its context. What it binds is unknown. Donors comprised healthy HIV-negative adults lacking recent acute infections or vaccinations. Germline V lookup: CDR1 MNHNS, CDR2 SASEGT. The length of the CDR3 is 13 residues. With 6 bases removed from V and 4 bases from J, the gap between germline ends came to 9 bases. The data were taken from a study of shared clonotypes between healthy human individuals. Study-wide findings and caveats: Clonotypes that were shared across a handful of donors made up approximately 5% of naive CD4 clonotypes.

Clones were sequenced by immunoSEQ multiplex PCR, and TCRdb holds only the in-frame ones, with some missing. The sample carries 2,500,000 or so clones, around nine tenths recorded once. The chain couples TRBV6-1 to TRBJ1-4, with a possible D match to TRBD1 (5 bases). This TCR came from a young man in good health. The sequenced material came from naive CD4+ T cells sorted from blood. Subset of the sample: CD45RA+ positively selected. Written as DNA, the CDR3 is TGTGCCAGCAGGGGGCGGTTTAATGAAAAACTGTTTTTT. Translating gives CASRGRFNEKLFF.